This T cell receptor (beta chain) derives from a study of T cell responses to AZD1222 COVID-19 vaccine. Germline lookup yields CDR1 SGHRS and CDR2 YFSETQ. Deletions cut 2 bases from V and 1 base from J, with 10 bases between. The CDR3 is 15 residues long. Profiled with immunoSEQ multiplex PCR; TCRdb holds only in-frame clones, not every one. This table holds about 150,000 clones, 75% to 85% found once. The receptor was isolated from an adult in good health. This chain uses TRBV5-1 with TRBJ1-3; no clear D. This sample comprised peripheral blood, obtained on day 0 of MenACWY control vaccination. The DNA of the CDR3 is TGCGCCAGCAGCTTAGTAGCCTCATCTGGAAACACCATATATTTT. Amino acids: CASSLVASSGNTIYF.